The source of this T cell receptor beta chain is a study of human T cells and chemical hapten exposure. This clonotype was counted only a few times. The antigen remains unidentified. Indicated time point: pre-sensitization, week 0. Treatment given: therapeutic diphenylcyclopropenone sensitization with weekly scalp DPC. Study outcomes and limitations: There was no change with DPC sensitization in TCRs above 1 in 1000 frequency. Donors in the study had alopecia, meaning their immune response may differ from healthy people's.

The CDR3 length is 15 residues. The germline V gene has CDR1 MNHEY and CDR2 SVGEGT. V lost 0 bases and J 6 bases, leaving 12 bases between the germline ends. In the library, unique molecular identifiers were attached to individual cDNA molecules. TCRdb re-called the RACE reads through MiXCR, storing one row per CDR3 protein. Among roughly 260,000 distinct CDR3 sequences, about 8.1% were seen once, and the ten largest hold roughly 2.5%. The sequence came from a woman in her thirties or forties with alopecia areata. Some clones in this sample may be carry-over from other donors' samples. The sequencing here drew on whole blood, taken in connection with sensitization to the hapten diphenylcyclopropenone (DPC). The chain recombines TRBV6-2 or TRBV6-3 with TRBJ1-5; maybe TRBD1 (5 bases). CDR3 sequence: CASSYSARVGQPQHF. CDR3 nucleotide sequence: TGTGCCAGCAGTTACTCGGCCAGGGTGGGTCAGCCCCAGCATTTT.